The present entry profiles one TCR beta chain with its context. This CDR3 has 17 residues. V gave up 3 bases and J gave up 0 bases, with 16 bases separating them. Germline assignment: CDR1 SGDLS and CDR2 YYNGEE. These data are taken from a study of cytomegalovirus exposure and HLA in healthy donors. PCR involved 60 Vbeta and 13 Jbeta primers. Generated by immunoSEQ multiplex PCR, the TCRdb table keeps only in-frame clones and is missing some. The sample shows around 140,000 clones, approximately 71% of them seen only once. The TCR originated in a woman aged 60-75 years in good health and CMV-seronegative. The chain joins TRBV9 to TRBJ1-3; unclear D gene. Material: PBMCs. The CDR3 sequence: CASSAEAQAHSGNTIYF. Written as DNA, the CDR3 is TGTGCCAGCAGCGCGGAGGCGCAGGCGCACTCTGGAAACACCATATATTTT.